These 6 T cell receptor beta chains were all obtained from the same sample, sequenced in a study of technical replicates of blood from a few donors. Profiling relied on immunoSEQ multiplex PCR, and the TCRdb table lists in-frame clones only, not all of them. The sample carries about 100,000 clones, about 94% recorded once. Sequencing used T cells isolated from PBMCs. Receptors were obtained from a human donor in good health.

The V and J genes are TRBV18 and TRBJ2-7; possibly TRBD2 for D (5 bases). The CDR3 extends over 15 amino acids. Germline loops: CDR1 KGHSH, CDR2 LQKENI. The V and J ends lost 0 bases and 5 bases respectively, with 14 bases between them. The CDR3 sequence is CASSPPSGVGNEQYF. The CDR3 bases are TGTGCCAGCTCACCACCATCCGGGGTAGGCAACGAGCAGTACTTC.

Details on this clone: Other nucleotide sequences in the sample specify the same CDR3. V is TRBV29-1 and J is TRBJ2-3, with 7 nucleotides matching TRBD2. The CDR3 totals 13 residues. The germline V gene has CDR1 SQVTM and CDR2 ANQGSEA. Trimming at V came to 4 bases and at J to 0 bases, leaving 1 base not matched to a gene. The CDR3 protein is CSVVGGSTDTQYF. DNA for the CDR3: TGCAGCGTTGTGGGGGGGAGCACAGATACGCAGTATTTT.

CDR3 amino acids: CASSPLESGANVLTF. As DNA, the CDR3 is TGTGCCAGCTCACCATTGGAGTCTGGGGCCAACGTCCTGACTTTC. The chain carries TRBV18 and TRBJ2-6; D is undetermined. Per the germline V gene, CDR1 is KGHSH and CDR2 is LQKENI. The CDR3 length is 15 residues. Trimming removed 2 bases from V and 1 base from J, with 6 bases in between. The entire variable domain, with the rest obtained from reference TRBV18 and TRBJ2-6, is as follows: NAGVMQNPRHLVRRRGQEARLRCSPMKGHSHVYWYRQLPEEGLKFMVYLQKENIIDESGMPKERFSAEFPKEGPSILRIQQVVRGDSAAYFCASSPLESGANVLTFGAGSRLTVL.

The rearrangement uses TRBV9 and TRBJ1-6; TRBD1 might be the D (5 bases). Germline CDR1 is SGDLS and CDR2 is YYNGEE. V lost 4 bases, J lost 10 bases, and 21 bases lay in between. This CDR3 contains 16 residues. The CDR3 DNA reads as TGTGCCAGCAGCCCTTTTGCCGGGGGTGGAGGATCACCCCTCCACTTT. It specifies CASSPFAGGGGSPLHF.

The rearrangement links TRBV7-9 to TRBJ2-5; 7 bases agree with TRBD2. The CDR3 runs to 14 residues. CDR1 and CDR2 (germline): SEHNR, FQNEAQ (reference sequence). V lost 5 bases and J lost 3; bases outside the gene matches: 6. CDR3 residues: CASSPPAGEETQYF. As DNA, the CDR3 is TGTGCCAGCAGCCCCCCGGCGGGAGAAGAGACCCAGTACTTC.

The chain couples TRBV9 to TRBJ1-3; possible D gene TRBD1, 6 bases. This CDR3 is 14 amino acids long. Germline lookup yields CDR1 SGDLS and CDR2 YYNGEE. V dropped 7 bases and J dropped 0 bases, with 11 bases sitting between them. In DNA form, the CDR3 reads TGTGCCAGCGGGGGCAACCACTCTGGAAACACCATATATTTT. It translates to CASGGNHSGNTIYF.